Presented here are 12 T cell receptor beta chains from one specimen sequenced in a study of blood T cell repertoires in COVID-19. Sequenced by immunoSEQ multiplex PCR; TCRdb stores in-frame clones only, minus some. The data show 150,000 or so clones, around 88% seen once. The source material was peripheral blood. These receptors all stem from a man between 50 and 59 years old with acute or convalescent COVID-19.

The chain employs TRBV7-2 and TRBJ1-3, with a tentative D call TRBD1 (5 bases). CDR1 is SGHTA and CDR2 is FQGNSA in the germline V gene. Trimming removed 3 bases at V and 2 bases at J, with 11 bases between. The CDR3 contains 15 residues. The CDR3 is CASSFQGGTGNTIYF. The CDR3 region has the DNA TGTGCCAGCAGCTTTCAGGGAGGAACTGGAAACACCATATATTTT.

This rearrangement joins TRBV28 to TRBJ2-3; possibly TRBD2 for D (6 bases). Germline lookup yields CDR1 MDHEN and CDR2 SYDVKM. The length of the CDR3 is 15 residues. V shed 7 bases and J shed 2 bases, with 16 bases lying between them. The chain's CDR3 is CASTTRRDDTDTQYF. The CDR3 DNA reads TGTGCCAGCACCACTCGGCGGGACGACACAGATACGCAGTATTTT.

This sequence joins TRBV28 and TRBJ2-2; D may be TRBD1 (6 bases). Trimming cost V 4 bases and J 2 bases, with 26 bases left between them. This CDR3 spans 20 amino acids. CDR1 MDHEN and CDR2 SYDVKM come from the germline V gene. The CDR3 reads CASSSIQGSNFPTNTGELFF. CDR3 DNA: TGTGCCAGCAGTTCCATACAGGGATCCAATTTCCCCACAAACACCGGGGAGCTGTTTTTT.

The chain recombines TRBV28 with TRBJ2-4, with a tentative D call TRBD2 (6 bases). V lost 5 bases and J lost 0, with 11 bases in between. The CDR3 covers 15 residues. Per germline, CDR1 MDHEN and CDR2 SYDVKM. The CDR3 sequence: CASSPVGLAKNIQYF. As DNA, the CDR3 is TGTGCCAGCAGTCCGGTGGGACTAGCCAAAAACATTCAGTACTTC.

This clone was seen more than once but under ten times. V usage is TRBV5-6 and J usage is TRBJ1-5; TRBD1 agrees at 7 bases. With 6 bases clipped from V and 7 bases from J, the junction kept 13 bases outside the gene matches. This CDR3 has 15 amino acids. Germline values: CDR1 SGHDT, CDR2 YYEEEE. This CDR3 reads CASNRYADRTQPQHF. DNA of the CDR3: TGTGCCAGCAACCGTTATGCGGACAGGACCCAGCCCCAGCATTTT.

The rearrangement joins TRBV5-1 to TRBJ1-5; 9 bases match TRBD1. The germline V gene encodes CDR1 SGHRS and CDR2 YFSETQ. The CDR3 extends over 15 amino acids. The trim removed 0 bases at V and 7 bases at J, leaving 5 bases unmatched. CDR3: CASSLDGQGNQPQHF. CDR3 coding DNA: TGCGCCAGCAGCTTGGATGGACAGGGGAACCAGCCCCAGCATTTT.

The rearrangement joins TRBV5-1 to TRBJ2-7; 7 bases map to TRBD1. The germline CDR1 and CDR2 sequences are SGHRS and YFSETQ. V lost 0 bases, J lost 8 bases, and 14 bases stayed unmatched. The CDR3 extends over 16 amino acids. The CDR3 bases are TGCGCCAGCAGCTTGGCCCCGGGACAGCAGGGTACGAAGCAGTACTTC. Translating gives CASSLAPGQQGTKQYF.

The rearrangement joins TRBV7-8 to TRBJ1-2; 8 bases line up with TRBD1. Losses at the gene ends were 5 bases for V and 7 bases for J; bases not matched to a gene: 9. The CDR3 is 14 residues long. Looked up from germline, CDR1 is SGHVS and CDR2 is FQNEAQ. The CDR3 bases are TGTGCCAGCAGCCCTGGACAGGGCCGCTCTGGCTACACCTTC. Protein: CASSPGQGRSGYTF. The variable domain in full, with the rest retrieved from reference TRBV7-8 and TRBJ1-2, is GAGVSQSPRYKVAKRGQDVALRCDPISGHVSLFWYQQALGQGPEFLTYFQNEAQLDKSGLPSDRFFAERPEGSVSTLKIQRTQQEDSAVYLCASSPGQGRSGYTFGSGTRLTVV.

The J gene is TRBJ1-1, the V gene TRBV29-1; tentatively, D is TRBD1 (6 bases). CDR1 and CDR2 from the germline V gene are SQVTM and ANQGSEA. The CDR3 sequence is 12 residues long. V gave up 5 bases and J gave up 7 bases, with 14 bases separating them. CDR3 nucleotide sequence: TGCAGCGTTAGGGGGTGGGACCGTGAAGCTTTCTTT. Translated, it gives CSVRGWDREAFF.

The genes are TRBV20-1 and TRBJ1-2, with D tentatively TRBD1 (5 bases). Trimming took off 3 bases at V and 6 bases at J, with 11 bases between the two ends. The CDR3 spans 12 residues. Per germline, CDR1 DFQATT and CDR2 SNEGSKA (reference sequence). In DNA form, the CDR3 reads TGCAGTGCTAGTGAAGGGGTAGATGGCTACACCTTC. Amino acid sequence: CSASEGVDGYTF.

The V gene is TRBV2, the J gene TRBJ1-5, with D possibly matching TRBD1 (5 bases). Germline V gene data show CDR1 as SNHLY and CDR2 as FYNNEI. This CDR3 region has 15 residues. V lost 6 bases to trimming and J lost 7 bases, with 19 bases between them. CDR3 region: CASRLGETGGQPQHF. In DNA, the CDR3 is TGTGCCAGCAGATTAGGGGAAACCGGGGGGCAGCCCCAGCATTTT.

This clone showed up just once. V and J are TRBV9 and TRBJ2-2, with D possibly matching TRBD1 (6 bases). Trimming removed 3 bases at V and 4 bases at J, with 10 bases between. This CDR3 is built from 14 residues. Germline CDR1 and CDR2: SGDLS and YYNGEE. The CDR3 region is CASSGRGITGELFF. The DNA of the CDR3 is TGTGCCAGCAGCGGAAGGGGGATCACCGGGGAGCTGTTTTTT.